Below, 19 T cell receptor beta chains from the same sample are listed, as sequenced in a study of T cell repertoires in cytomegalovirus infection. TCRdb re-analysed the reads in MiXCR, keeping a single row per CDR3 protein. Of approximately 490,000 distinct CDR3 sequences in the sample, approximately 10% are singletons; the top ten hold roughly a tenth. Sequencing used PBMCs. The receptors were sampled from a human donor in good health (CMV status not recorded). Some clones in this sample may be carry-over from other donors' samples.

This clonotype was detected ten times or more. The chain uses TRBV15 and TRBJ2-1; maybe TRBD1 (6 bases). The CDR3 contains 15 residues. Per germline, CDR1 LNHNV and CDR2 YYDKDF (reference sequence). Trimming shortened V by 0 bases and J by 1 base, and 7 bases separated the two germline ends. The CDR3 loop reads CATSRDQGSYNEQFF. In nucleotides, the CDR3 is TGTGCCACCAGCAGAGATCAGGGGTCCTACAATGAGCAGTTCTTC. Supplemented by reference TRBV15 and TRBJ2-1, the full variable domain reads DAMVIQNPRYQVTQFGKPVTLSCSQTLNHNVMYWYQQKSSQAPKLLFHYYDKDFNNEADTPDNFQSRRPNTSFCFLDIRSPGLGDTAMYLCATSRDQGSYNEQFFGPGTRLTVL.

This clonotype was counted many times. This chain connects TRBV7-9 to TRBJ1-5; D not certain. V lost 3 bases, J lost 0 bases, and 6 bases lay in between. This CDR3 region has 14 residues. Germline V CDR1 and CDR2: SEHNR, FQNEAQ (reference sequence). As DNA, the CDR3 is TGTGCCAGCAGCTTTACAGATAGCAATCAGCCCCAGCATTTT. Its protein is CASSFTDSNQPQHF.

This clonotype was detected ten times or more. The genes are TRBV19 and TRBJ1-5; 7 nucleotides match TRBD1. The CDR3 totals 14 residues. The J segment lost 7 bases and the V segment lost 5 bases, leaving 8 bases of the junction unmatched. Germline CDR1 reads LNHDA; CDR2 reads SQIVND (reference sequence). CDR3 sequence: CASSEGQVGQPQHF. CDR3 nucleotide sequence: TGTGCCAGTAGTGAAGGACAGGTCGGGCAGCCCCAGCATTTT.

This clonotype has a count of ten or more. V is TRBV10-3 and J is TRBJ2-3, with 10 nucleotides matching TRBD2. CDR1 and CDR2 from the germline V gene are ENHRY and SYGVKD. Trimming took 10 bases from V and 1 from J; bases not matched to a gene: 2. This CDR3 has 13 residues. The CDR3 sequence: CATLAGGTDTQYF. The CDR3 nucleotides read TGTGCCACTCTAGCGGGAGGCACAGATACGCAGTATTTT.

Concerning this clonotype: This may arise from a read error, as a much more abundant clone is one base away. J is TRBJ1-1 and V is TRBV4-2; D is possibly TRBD1 (5 bases). The CDR3 is 16 amino acids. Germline values: CDR1 LGHNA, CDR2 YNFKEQ. Trimming pared 0 bases from V and 5 bases from J, leaving 16 bases between. Here the CDR3 reads CASSQDVKGPGTEAFF. DNA of the CDR3: TGTGCCAGCAGCCAAGATGTGAAGGGGCCCGGAACTGAAGCTTTCTTT.

This clonotype appeared a few times. The chain links TRBV20-1 to TRBJ2-2; 8 bases line up with TRBD1. The J segment lost 5 bases and the V segment lost 4 bases, leaving 6 bases of the junction unmatched. Germline loops: CDR1 DFQATT, CDR2 SNEGSKA (reference sequence). The CDR3 sequence is 14 residues long. This CDR3 is CSATDRGNTGELFF. The CDR3 DNA follows: TGCAGTGCTACAGACAGGGGCAATACCGGGGAGCTGTTTTTT.

This clonotype was recorded at least ten times. V gene TRBV2 combines with J gene TRBJ2-2; 7 nucleotides match TRBD1. The CDR3 runs 13 residues. With V trimmed by 6 bases and J by 4 bases, 2 bases remained unmatched. CDR1 is SNHLY, CDR2 FYNNEI, per germline. The CDR3 sequence is CASRGQSTGELFF. CDR3 sequence (DNA): TGTGCCAGCAGGGGACAGAGCACCGGGGAGCTGTTTTTT.

The chain links TRBV29-1 to TRBJ1-2; D is unresolved. Germline V gives CDR1 SQVTM, CDR2 ANQGSEA. This CDR3 has 15 amino acids. V was trimmed by 0 bases and J by 5 bases, leaving 16 bases between them. CDR3 coding DNA: TGCAGCGTTGAAGATCGTTCCCGGGCCAAATATGGCTACACCTTC. This encodes CSVEDRSRAKYGYTF.

This clonotype was seen repeatedly, ten times or more. The V gene is TRBV7-9, the J gene TRBJ2-1, with D uncertain. The germline V and J ends were trimmed by 6 bases and 6 bases, with 12 bases remaining between them. Germline V lookup: CDR1 SEHNR, CDR2 FQNEAQ (reference sequence). This CDR3 has 13 residues. CDR3 sequence reads: CASSPVLFNEQFF. In DNA, the CDR3 is TGTGCCAGCAGTCCTGTTCTTTTCAATGAGCAGTTCTTC.

This clonotype was recorded at least ten times. The V and J genes are TRBV30 and TRBJ1-5; no clear D gene. Germline values: CDR1 GTSNPN, CDR2 SVGIG (reference sequence). V gave up 5 bases and J gave up 3 bases, with 14 bases separating them. CDR3 length: 14 residues. In nucleotides, the CDR3 is TGTGCCTGGGGAGGGCAGGAGTCCAATCAGCCCCAGCATTTT. It specifies CAWGGQESNQPQHF.

The V gene is TRBV15, the J gene TRBJ1-4, with D maybe TRBD1 (5 bases). The CDR3 runs 13 residues. V gave up 0 bases and J gave up 10 bases, with 9 bases separating them. The germline gives CDR1 LNHNV, CDR2 YYDKDF (reference sequence). DNA of the CDR3: TGTGCCACCAGCAGAGATAGGGGAGGAAAACTGTTTTTT. Amino acid sequence: CATSRDRGGKLFF.

J is TRBJ2-1 and V is TRBV19, with TRBD1 as a possible D gene (6 bases). This CDR3 comprises 16 residues. The germline V gene encodes CDR1 LNHDA and CDR2 SQIVND (reference sequence). Trimming pared 5 bases from V and 3 bases from J, leaving 17 bases between. The CDR3: CASSPWGLESYNEQFF. The DNA of the CDR3 is TGTGCCAGTAGTCCCTGGGGGCTAGAGAGCTACAATGAGCAGTTCTTC.

Points on this clonotype: This may arise from a read error, as a much more abundant clone is one base away. CDR3 sequence (DNA): TGTGCCAGCTCACCTACCGTAACGACTGAGGAGCAGTACTTC. Protein sequence: CASSPTVTTEEQYF. V and J are TRBV18 and TRBJ2-7; D remains unclear. V was shortened by 3 bases and J by 7 bases, with 16 bases between the two germline ends. The CDR3 has 14 residues. Looked up from germline, CDR1 is KGHSH and CDR2 is LQKENI.

This clonotype has at least ten counts. The chain uses TRBV5-5 and TRBJ2-1; D is ambiguous. The CDR3 is 11 amino acids. Trimming removed 0 bases at V and 14 bases at J, with 9 bases between. Per the germline V gene, CDR1 is SGHKS and CDR2 is YYEKEE (reference sequence). The CDR3 sequence is CASSLDKSEFF. The CDR3 DNA is TGTGCCAGCAGCTTGGACAAGTCAGAGTTCTTC.

In this sample, this clonotype turned up many times. The J gene is TRBJ1-1, the V gene TRBV19; tentatively, D is TRBD1 (6 bases). Trimming left V 7 bases short and J 3 bases short, with 12 bases between. Germline V gives CDR1 LNHDA, CDR2 SQIVND (reference sequence). There are 13 residues in the CDR3. The CDR3: CASTRKGDTEAFF. The CDR3, as DNA: TGTGCCAGTACCCGAAAGGGGGACACTGAAGCTTTCTTT. Based on the CDR3 plus reference TRBV19 and TRBJ1-1, the full variable domain is DGGITQSPKYLFRKEGQNVTLSCEQNLNHDAMYWYRQDPGQGLRLIYYSQIVNDFQKGDIAEGYSVSREKKESFPLTVTSAQKNPTAFYLCASTRKGDTEAFFGQGTRLTVV.

This clonotype showed up just a few times. V usage is TRBV19 and J usage is TRBJ1-5; maybe TRBD1 (6 bases). The CDR3 runs to 16 residues. V lost 5 bases and J 4 bases, leaving 18 bases between the germline ends. Germline V gene data show CDR1 as LNHDA and CDR2 as SQIVND (reference sequence). The CDR3 coding sequence is TGTGCCAGTAGTGAGGACAGTCTGGGGGGAAATCAGCCCCAGCATTTT. Amino acid sequence: CASSEDSLGGNQPQHF.

This clonotype was seen at least ten times. The chain has TRBV11-2 and TRBJ1-2, with unresolved D. In germline, CDR1 is SGHAT, CDR2 FQNNGV. This CDR3 is built from 15 residues. Trimming cost V 4 bases and J 0 bases, with 12 bases left between them. The CDR3 region has the DNA TGTGCCAGCAGCTCAGACGCAGTTACTAACTATGGCTACACCTTC. It codes for CASSSDAVTNYGYTF.

V and J are TRBV4-2 and TRBJ2-7, with TRBD1 matching over 8 bases. Per germline, CDR1 LGHNA and CDR2 YNFKEQ. V shed 3 bases, J shed 6 bases, and the junction held 7 bases outside the gene matches. The length of the CDR3 is 14 residues. Here the CDR3 DNA reads TGTGCCAGCAGCCACACCGCCAGGGGGCTCGAGCAGTACTTC. This gives the protein CASSHTARGLEQYF.

This clonotype was recorded at least ten times. V gene TRBV13 combines with J gene TRBJ2-3; D is ambiguous. Trimming took 6 bases from V and 0 from J, leaving 16 bases between them. Germline V lookup: CDR1 PRHDT, CDR2 FYEKMQ (reference sequence). CDR3 length: 16 residues. CDR3 bases: TGTGCCAGCAGTTCCTTTTTTCGACCTAGCACAGATACGCAGTATTTT. Translated: CASSSFFRPSTDTQYF. The whole variable domain, remainder taken from reference TRBV13 and TRBJ2-3, is AAGVIQSPRHLIKEKRETATLKCYPIPRHDTVYWYQQGPGQDPQFLISFYEKMQSDKGSIPDRFSAQQFSDYHSELNMSSLELGDSALYFCASSSFFRPSTDTQYFGPGTRLTVL.